Following are 21 T cell receptor beta chains from one sample sequenced in a study of cytomegalovirus exposure and HLA in healthy donors. Both 60 Vbeta primers and 13 Jbeta primers went into the PCR. The protocol was immunoSEQ multiplex PCR, while the TCRdb copy is restricted to in-frame clones and leaves out a portion. This table has tens of thousands of clones, roughly 80% appearing once. Sample: PBMCs. Receptors were obtained from a man between 25 and 39 years old in good health and CMV-seronegative.

This clone was recorded once. This chain links TRBV5-1 with TRBJ2-7; the match to TRBD2 covers 12 bases. Losses at the gene ends were 2 bases for V and 6 bases for J; bases not matched to a gene: 6. Germline V CDR1 and CDR2: SGHRS, YFSETQ. This CDR3 spans 15 amino acids. The CDR3: CASSFLTSGSTEQYF. In nucleotides, the CDR3 is TGCGCCAGCAGCTTTTTGACTAGCGGGAGCACCGAGCAGTACTTC.

This clone was picked up a small number of times. V is TRBV29-1 and J is TRBJ2-1, with TRBD1 matching over 9 bases. Germline CDR1 is SQVTM and CDR2 is ANQGSEA. The length of the CDR3 is 15 residues. V lost 6 bases, J lost 5 bases, and 11 bases stayed unmatched. As DNA, the CDR3 is TGCAGCGTCGAGGGCCGGACAGGGGCGGACAATGAGCAGTTCTTC. This translates into CSVEGRTGADNEQFF.

About this clone: Sequence at one end of the junction differs from germline and may be a read error. The chain carries TRBV5-5 and TRBJ2-7; 7 bases line up with TRBD1. This CDR3 is 14 amino acids long. From germline, CDR1 is SGHKS and CDR2 YYEKEE (reference sequence). This CDR3 reads CASSPPGTAYEQYF. The CDR3, as DNA: TGTGCTAGCAGCCCACCCGGGACAGCCTACGAGCAGTACTTC.

The chain combines TRBV6-5 with TRBJ1-2; 9 positions agree with TRBD1. The V gene end was trimmed by 0 bases and the J gene end by 6 bases; junction bases not matched to a gene: 5. This CDR3 spans 15 amino acids. Germline V gene sequence: CDR1 MNHEY, CDR2 SVGAGI. CDR3 DNA: TGTGCCAGCAGTTACTCACGGACAGGGGTTAATGGCTACACCTTC. As protein: CASSYSRTGVNGYTF.

The chain uses TRBV2 and TRBJ1-6, with TRBD1 matching 9 bases. In germline, CDR1 is SNHLY, CDR2 FYNNEI. The CDR3 runs 16 residues. The ends lost 6 bases at V and 6 bases at J; junction bases unmatched: 9. For the CDR3, the DNA is TGTGCCAGCAGCCGGGACAGGGAAGGGCGTAATTCACCCCTCCACTTT. This sequence encodes CASSRDREGRNSPLHF.

V gene TRBV4-1 combines with J gene TRBJ1-2; D is undetermined. There are 15 residues in the CDR3. Looked up from germline, CDR1 is MGHRA and CDR2 is YSYEKL. The V and J ends lost 0 bases and 5 bases respectively, with 13 bases between them. The CDR3 sequence is CASSQDVEVGYGYTF. CDR3 coding DNA: TGCGCCAGCAGCCAAGATGTAGAGGTTGGGTATGGCTACACCTTC.

The CDR3 region has the DNA TGTGCCAGCAGTTCGGCGGGGACAGTGGAGACCCAGTACTTC. This gives the protein CASSSAGTVETQYF. The chain uses TRBV28 and TRBJ2-5, with a possible D match to TRBD1 (7 bases). The germline V gene encodes CDR1 MDHEN and CDR2 SYDVKM. The CDR3 consists of 14 residues. Between the trimmed V and J ends, which lost 4 bases and 5 bases, there was a span of 14 bases.

Only one count was recorded for this clone. V usage is TRBV5-6 and J usage is TRBJ1-1; 8 bases match TRBD1. Germline V gene sequence: CDR1 SGHDT, CDR2 YYEEEE. The V and J ends lost 2 bases and 2 bases, in that order; junction bases with no gene match: 8. CDR3 length equals 16 residues. This chain's CDR3 is CASSFSGQEENTEAFF. The CDR3 DNA sequence: TGTGCCAGCAGCTTTTCGGGACAGGAAGAAAACACTGAAGCTTTCTTT.

The chain joins TRBV5-4 to TRBJ2-6; D possibly corresponds to TRBD1 (6 bases). Trimming stripped 3 bases from V and 0 bases from J, with 13 bases between. This CDR3 region has 17 residues. CDR1 is SGHNT and CDR2 is YYREEE in the germline V gene (reference sequence). The CDR3 sequence is CASSWARGISGANVLTF. In nucleotides, the CDR3 is TGTGCCAGCAGCTGGGCCAGGGGAATCTCTGGGGCCAACGTCCTGACTTTC.

The rearrangement uses TRBV7-2 and TRBJ2-7; D call uncertain. This CDR3 has 14 amino acids. Deletions cut 6 bases from V and 5 bases from J, with 17 bases between. Per the germline V gene, CDR1 is SGHTA and CDR2 is FQGNSA. DNA for the CDR3: TGTGCCAGCAGGTCTCTTCTGGAGTCCGACGAGCAGTACTTC. Translating gives CASRSLLESDEQYF. The complete variable domain, with remaining parts taken from reference TRBV7-2 and TRBJ2-7, reads GAGVSQSPSNKVTEKGKDVELRCDPISGHTALYWYRQSLGQGLEFLIYFQGNSAPDKSGLPSDRFSAERTGGSVSTLTIQRTQQEDSAVYLCASRSLLESDEQYFGPGTRLTVT.

J is TRBJ2-1 and V is TRBV29-1, with 7 bases that match TRBD2. The CDR3 runs 14 residues. Germline V lookup: CDR1 SQVTM, CDR2 ANQGSEA. After removal of 2 bases from V and 6 bases from J, the junction contained 7 bases not matched to a gene. As DNA, the CDR3 is TGCAGCGTTGAAATCCGGGCGGGGGTCAATGAGCAGTTCTTC. It codes for CSVEIRAGVNEQFF.

The chain links TRBV10-3 to TRBJ2-1; TRBD2 agrees at 8 bases. Germline CDR1 is ENHRY and CDR2 is SYGVKD. V was clipped by 4 bases and J by 5 bases; unmatched bases: 10. The length of the CDR3 is 16 residues. DNA of the CDR3: TGTGCCATCAGTGGGGTGACGGCGGGGGGCCACAATGAGCAGTTCTTC. It yields the protein CAISGVTAGGHNEQFF.

CDR3 coding DNA: TGTGCCAGCAGCTTAGATGGTGTAGCAGATACGCAGTATTTT. This gives the protein CASSLDGVADTQYF. The rearrangement uses TRBV7-9 and TRBJ2-3; D uncertain. V lost 1 base, J lost 4 bases, and 9 bases lay in between. The CDR3 loop spans 14 amino acids. In germline, CDR1 is SEHNR, CDR2 FQNEAQ (reference sequence).

At least ten counts were recorded for this clone. CDR3 sequence: CASSLTGQGYYGYTF. Written as DNA, the CDR3 is TGTGCCAGCAGTTTAACGGGACAGGGGTATTATGGCTACACCTTC. The V and J genes are TRBV28 and TRBJ1-2; 10 bases fit TRBD1. V was pared by 2 bases and J by 5 bases, with 5 bases of the junction left unmatched. The CDR3 runs 15 residues. Germline CDR1 MDHEN, CDR2 SYDVKM.

The chain links TRBV7-9 to TRBJ1-5; no clear D gene. Germline lookup yields CDR1 SEHNR and CDR2 FQNEAQ (reference sequence). V was pared by 0 bases and J by 7 bases, with 13 bases between. The CDR3 runs to 15 residues. Here the CDR3 reads CASSLAGVKVQPQHF. CDR3 nucleotide sequence: TGTGCCAGCAGCTTAGCAGGAGTAAAGGTCCAGCCCCAGCATTTT.

The chain combines TRBV6-1 with TRBJ2-3; 12 bases line up with TRBD2. The CDR3 runs 16 residues. The ends lost 3 bases at V and 6 bases at J; junction bases unmatched: 7. The germline CDR1 and CDR2 sequences are MNHNS and SASEGT. The CDR3 region is CASSEETSGGLDTQYF. DNA for the CDR3: TGTGCCAGCAGTGAGGAGACTAGCGGGGGTCTTGATACGCAGTATTTT.

This chain uses TRBV9 with TRBJ1-2, with a possible D match to TRBD1 (5 bases). CDR1 and CDR2 from the germline V gene are SGDLS and YYNGEE. The ends were cut back, 0 bases at V and 4 bases at J, with 13 bases in the middle. CDR3 length: 15 residues. CDR3 in DNA: TGTGCCAGCAGCGTAGGGGTCAGGGCTGGCTATGGCTACACCTTC. As protein: CASSVGVRAGYGYTF.

The chain carries TRBV7-2 and TRBJ1-3; TRBD1 might be the D (5 bases). This CDR3 has 15 residues. Germline CDR1 reads SGHTA; CDR2 reads FQGNSA. The V gene lost 2 bases and the J gene lost 0 bases, with 8 bases spanning the gap. The CDR3 sequence: CASSLYTGSGNTIYF. The CDR3 nucleotides are TGTGCCAGCAGCTTATATACAGGCTCTGGAAACACCATATATTTT.

This clone turned up a few times. The chain uses TRBV2 and TRBJ2-7, with 8 nucleotides matching TRBD2. The CDR3 loop spans 14 amino acids. Unmatched junction bases numbered 8, after V lost 7 bases and J lost 3 bases. CDR1 is SNHLY, CDR2 FYNNEI, per germline. The CDR3 DNA reads as TGTGCCAGCAAATGGAGTAGCGGGATCTACGAGCAGTACTTC. Translating gives CASKWSSGIYEQYF.

This clone was seen only a few times. The chain couples TRBV5-1 to TRBJ1-2, with 7 bases identical to TRBD1. The CDR3 consists of 12 residues. J was trimmed by 8 bases and V by 4 bases; bases with no gene match: 5. Germline loops: CDR1 SGHRS, CDR2 YFSETQ. CDR3 sequence: CASSQGEGGYTF. The DNA of the CDR3 is TGCGCCAGCAGCCAGGGGGAAGGAGGCTACACCTTC.

This clone is labeled as medium-sized. The chain carries TRBV5-1 and TRBJ1-2, with D maybe TRBD1 (5 bases). Germline V gene sequence: CDR1 SGHRS, CDR2 YFSETQ. The length of the CDR3 is 11 residues. Trimming took 5 bases from V and 7 from J, leaving 9 bases between them. The CDR3 protein is CASRQEGGYTF. Here the CDR3 DNA reads TGCGCCAGCAGACAGGAGGGTGGCTACACCTTC.